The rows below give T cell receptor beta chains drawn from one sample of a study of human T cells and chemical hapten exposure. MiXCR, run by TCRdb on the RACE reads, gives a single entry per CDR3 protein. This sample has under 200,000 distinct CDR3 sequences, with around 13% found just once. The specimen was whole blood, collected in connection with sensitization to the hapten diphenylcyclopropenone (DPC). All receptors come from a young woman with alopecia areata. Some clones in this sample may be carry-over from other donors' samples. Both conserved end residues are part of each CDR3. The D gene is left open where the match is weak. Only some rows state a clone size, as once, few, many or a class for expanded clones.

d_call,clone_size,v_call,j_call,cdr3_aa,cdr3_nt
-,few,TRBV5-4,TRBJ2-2,CASSPGGGQSNTGELFF,TGTGCCAGCAGCCCTGGGGGAGGCCAGTCGAACACCGGGGAGCTGTTTTTT
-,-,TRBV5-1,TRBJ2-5,CASSFGAGWQETQYF,TGCGCCAGCAGCTTTGGGGCAGGGTGGCAAGAGACCCAGTACTTC
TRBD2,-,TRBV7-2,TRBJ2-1,CASSFGLAGVSEQFF,TGTGCCAGCAGCTTCGGACTAGCGGGAGTCTCTGAGCAGTTCTTC
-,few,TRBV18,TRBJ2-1,CASSPRQELNNEQFF,TGTGCCAGCTCACCTCGGCAGGAGCTCAACAATGAGCAGTTCTTC
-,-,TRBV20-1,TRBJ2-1,CSARTGPYNEQFF,TGCAGTGCTAGGACAGGTCCTTACAATGAGCAGTTCTTC
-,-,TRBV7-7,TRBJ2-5,CASSPGRGGTQYF,TGTGCCAGCAGCCCAGGACGGGGAGGGACCCAGTACTTC
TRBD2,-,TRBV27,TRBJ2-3,CASSFSPSGGVYTQYF,TGTGCCAGCAGTTTCTCTCCTAGCGGGGGTGTATATACGCAGTATTTT
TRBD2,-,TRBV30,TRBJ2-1,CACPGGSLNEQFF,TGTGCCTGCCCCGGGGGGAGCCTCAATGAGCAGTTCTTC
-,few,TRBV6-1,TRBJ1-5,CASSDFRPSNQPQHF,TGTGCCAGCAGTGATTTTAGGCCTAGCAATCAGCCCCAGCATTTT
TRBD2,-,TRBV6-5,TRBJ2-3,CASSETSGRAFSDTQYF,TGTGCCAGCAGCGAGACTAGCGGGAGGGCCTTTTCAGATACGCAGTATTTT
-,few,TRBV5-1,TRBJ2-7,CASSLVGTASSYEQYF,TGCGCCAGCAGCTTAGTAGGAACAGCGAGCTCCTACGAGCAGTACTTC
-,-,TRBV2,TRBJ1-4,CASRQGPTNEKLFF,TGTGCCAGCAGACAGGGACCAACTAATGAAAAACTGTTTTTT
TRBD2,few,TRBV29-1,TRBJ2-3,CSVPLAGLTDTQYF,TGCAGCGTGCCCCTAGCGGGACTAACAGATACGCAGTATTTT
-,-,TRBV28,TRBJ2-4,CASGLAKNIQYF,TGTGCCAGCGGCCTAGCCAAAAACATTCAGTACTTC
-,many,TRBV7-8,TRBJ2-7,CASRNEYEQYF,TGTGCCAGCAGAAACGAGTACGAGCAGTACTTC
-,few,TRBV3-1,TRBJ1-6,CASSQRQQSSYNSPLHF,TGTGCCAGCAGCCAAAGACAGCAGAGCTCCTATAATTCACCCCTCCACTTT
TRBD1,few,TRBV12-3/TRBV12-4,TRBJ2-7,CASSYEDRSSYEQYF,TGTGCCAGCAGTTATGAGGACAGGAGCTCCTACGAGCAGTACTTC
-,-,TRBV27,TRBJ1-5,CASSTGRNNQPQHF,TGTGCCAGCAGTACCGGCAGGAACAATCAGCCCCAGCATTTT
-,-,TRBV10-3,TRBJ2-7,CAISAGQTYEQYF,TGTGCCATCAGTGCCGGACAAACCTACGAGCAGTACTTC
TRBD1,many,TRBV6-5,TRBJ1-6,CASSKGTGEYSPLHF,TGTGCCAGCAGTAAGGGGACAGGGGAATATTCACCCCTCCACTTT
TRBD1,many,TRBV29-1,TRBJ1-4,CSAVPRTGKDEKLFF,TGCAGCGCTGTACCAAGGACAGGGAAGGATGAAAAACTGTTTTTT
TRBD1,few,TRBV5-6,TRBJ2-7,CASSFRDRVDEQYF,TGTGCCAGCAGCTTCCGGGACAGGGTCGACGAGCAGTACTTC
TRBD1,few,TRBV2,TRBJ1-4,CASSEMGTVIQKLFF,TGTGCCAGCAGTGAGATGGGGACAGTAATTCAAAAACTGTTTTTT
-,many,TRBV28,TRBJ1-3,CASSRAGAGVPNTIYF,TGTGCCAGCAGCCGGGCGGGCGCCGGGGTGCCGAACACCATATATTTT
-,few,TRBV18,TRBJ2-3,CASSQGEISTDTQYF,TGTGCCAGCTCACAGGGCGAGATTTCCACAGATACGCAGTATTTT
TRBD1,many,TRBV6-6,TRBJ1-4,CASSRGPRTNEKLFF,TGTGCCAGCAGCAGGGGGCCGAGGACTAATGAAAAACTGTTTTTT
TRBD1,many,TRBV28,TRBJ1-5,CASSFQGVSQPQHF,TGTGCCAGCAGTTTTCAGGGGGTAAGTCAGCCCCAGCATTTT
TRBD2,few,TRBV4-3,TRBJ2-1,CASSQGTSGRPRF,TGCGCCAGCAGCCAGGGGACTAGCGGGAGACCGAGGTTC
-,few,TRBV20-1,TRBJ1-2,CSASGVSNYGYTF,TGCAGTGCTTCAGGGGTTTCCAACTATGGCTACACCTTC
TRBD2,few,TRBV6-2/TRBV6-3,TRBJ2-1,CASSYSGGSDEQFF,TGTGCCAGCAGTTACTCCGGGGGGAGCGATGAGCAGTTCTTC
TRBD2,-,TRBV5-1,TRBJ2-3,CASSLELAHTDTQYF,TGCGCCAGCAGCTTGGAACTAGCGCACACAGATACGCAGTATTTT
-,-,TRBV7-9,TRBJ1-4,CASSLGDEKLFF,TGTGCCAGCAGCTTAGGGGACGAAAAACTGTTTTTT
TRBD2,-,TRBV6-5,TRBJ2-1,CASSYAGGRYNEQFF,TGTGCCAGCAGTTACGCGGGCGGGAGGTACAATGAGCAGTTCTTC
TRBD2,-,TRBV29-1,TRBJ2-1,CSALPGLAGRNAYNEQFF,TGCAGCGCTCTACCGGGACTAGCGGGACGGAATGCTTACAATGAGCAGTTCTTC
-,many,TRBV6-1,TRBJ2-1,CASSGPQGSQIYEQFF,TGTGCCAGCAGTGGACCCCAGGGGTCCCAAATCTATGAGCAGTTCTTC
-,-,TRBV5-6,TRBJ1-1,CASSGQLGGTEAFF,TGTGCCAGCAGCGGACAGTTAGGGGGCACTGAAGCTTTCTTT
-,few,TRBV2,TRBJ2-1,CASSSSLPHYNEQFF,TGTGCCAGCAGTTCTTCCCTACCCCACTACAATGAGCAGTTCTTC
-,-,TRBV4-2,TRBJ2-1,CASSRRGHEQFF,TGTGCCAGCAGCCGTCGGGGCCATGAGCAGTTCTTC
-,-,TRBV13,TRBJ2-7,CASSLGTGYEQYF,TGTGCCAGCAGCTTAGGCACAGGGTACGAGCAGTACTTC
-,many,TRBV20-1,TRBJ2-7,CSANPLGAEVYEQYF,TGCAGTGCAAACCCCCTGGGGGCAGAGGTCTACGAGCAGTACTTC
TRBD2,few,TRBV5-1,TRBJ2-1,CASKPQGRREGGEQFF,TGCGCCAGCAAACCCCAAGGCAGGCGGGAGGGAGGTGAGCAGTTCTTC
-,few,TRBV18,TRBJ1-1,CASSPPSTAIMNTEAFF,TGTGCCAGCTCACCACCTTCGACAGCCATCATGAACACTGAAGCTTTCTTT
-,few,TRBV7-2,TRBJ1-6,CASSLVTGGNSPLHF,TGTGCCAGCAGCTTAGTGACAGGCGGAAATTCACCCCTCCACTTT
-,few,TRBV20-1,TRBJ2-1,CSAPGRSNEQFF,TGCAGTGCTCCGGGGAGGAGCAATGAGCAGTTCTTC
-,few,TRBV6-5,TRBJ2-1,CASSKRTGSGRGNEQFF,TGTGCCAGCAGTAAAAGAACGGGAAGCGGAAGGGGGAATGAGCAGTTCTTC
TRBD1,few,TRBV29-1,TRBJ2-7,CSVETGVGYEQYF,TGCAGCGTCGAAACAGGGGTAGGGTACGAGCAGTACTTC
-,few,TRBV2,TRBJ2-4,CASAGNIQYF,TGTGCCAGCGCGGGAAACATTCAGTACTTC
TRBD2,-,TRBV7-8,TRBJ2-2,CASSLVSAGGLLGELFF,TGTGCCAGCAGCTTAGTTTCAGCGGGAGGCCTATTGGGGGAGCTGTTTTTT
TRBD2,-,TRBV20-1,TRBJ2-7,CSVTPGLGSYEQYF,TGCAGTGTTACACCGGGACTAGGGTCCTACGAGCAGTACTTC
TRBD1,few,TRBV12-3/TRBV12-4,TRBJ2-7,CASSKKGTGPYEQYF,TGTGCCAGCAGTAAAAAGGGGACAGGCCCCTACGAGCAGTACTTC
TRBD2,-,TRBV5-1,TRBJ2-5,CASSLSGIKETQYF,TGCGCCAGCAGCTTGAGCGGGATTAAAGAGACCCAGTACTTC